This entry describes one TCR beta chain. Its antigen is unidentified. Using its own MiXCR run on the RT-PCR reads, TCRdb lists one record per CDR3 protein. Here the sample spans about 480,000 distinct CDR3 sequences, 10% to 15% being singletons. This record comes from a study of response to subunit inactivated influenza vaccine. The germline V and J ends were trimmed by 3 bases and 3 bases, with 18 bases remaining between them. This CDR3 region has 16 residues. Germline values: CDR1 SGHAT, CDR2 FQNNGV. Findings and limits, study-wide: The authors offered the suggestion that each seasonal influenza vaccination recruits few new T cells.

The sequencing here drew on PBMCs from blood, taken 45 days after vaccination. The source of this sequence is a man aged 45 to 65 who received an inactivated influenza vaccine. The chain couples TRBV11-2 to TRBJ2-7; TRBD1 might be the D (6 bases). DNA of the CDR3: TGTGCCAGCAGCTTGACCGGGACATTACCCCTCTACGAGCAGTACTTC. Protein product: CASSLTGTLPLYEQYF.